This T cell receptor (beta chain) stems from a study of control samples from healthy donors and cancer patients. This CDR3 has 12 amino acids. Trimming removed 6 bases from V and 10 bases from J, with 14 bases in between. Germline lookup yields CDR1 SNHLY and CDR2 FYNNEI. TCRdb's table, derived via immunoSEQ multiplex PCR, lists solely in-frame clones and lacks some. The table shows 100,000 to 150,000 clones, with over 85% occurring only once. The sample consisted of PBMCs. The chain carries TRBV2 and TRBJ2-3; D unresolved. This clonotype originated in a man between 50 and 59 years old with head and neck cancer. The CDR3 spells CASSQQGQPQYF. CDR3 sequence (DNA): TGTGCCAGCAGCCAACAAGGTCAGCCGCAGTATTTT.